One and the same sample provided the 9 T cell receptor beta chains below, sequenced in a study of OX40 agonist ivuxolimab in advanced cancers. Produced via immunoSEQ multiplex PCR; TCRdb's table is partial and in-frame only. The data hold about 38,000 clones, with 80% observed a single time. This material consisted of CD4+ or CD8+ T cells sorted from blood, taken in a trial of the OX40 agonist ivuxolimab. These receptors were obtained from an adult with an advanced solid tumor such as melanoma, head and neck, liver or kidney cancer.

The chain recombines TRBV5-1 with TRBJ2-7; D is undetermined. The V gene lost 0 bases and the J gene lost 2 bases, with 12 bases spanning the gap. The CDR3 consists of 15 residues. Germline values: CDR1 SGHRS, CDR2 YFSETQ. CDR3 residues: CASSLGSANPYEQYF. In nucleotides, the CDR3 is TGCGCCAGCAGCTTGGGGTCCGCGAATCCCTACGAGCAGTACTTC.

This clone has more than one count but fewer than ten. The chain is built from TRBV6-5 and TRBJ1-5; the D is unclear. V shed 2 bases and J shed 1 base, with 6 bases lying between them. The CDR3 contains 14 residues. CDR1 and CDR2 from the germline V gene are MNHEY and SVGAGI. In DNA form, the CDR3 reads TGTGCCAGCAGTTACACTCAGAGCAATCAGCCCCAGCATTTT. Translating gives CASSYTQSNQPQHF.

The rearrangement joins TRBV6-1 to TRBJ1-4, with 7 bases identical to TRBD1. V shed 2 bases and J 5 bases; nucleotides not matched to a gene: 2. The CDR3 runs to 14 residues. Germline loops: CDR1 MNHNS, CDR2 SASEGT. The CDR3 is CASSERGRNEKLFF. CDR3 bases: TGTGCCAGCAGTGAAAGGGGGCGAAATGAAAAACTGTTTTTT.

The V and J genes are TRBV7-3 and TRBJ2-7; 9 nucleotides line up with TRBD1. The CDR3 is made up of 16 amino acids. The ends lost 5 bases at V and 5 bases at J; junction bases unmatched: 13. Germline V CDR1 and CDR2: SGHTA, FQGTGA. This chain's CDR3 is CASSGTGGSTRDEQYF. The CDR3 bases are TGTGCCAGCAGCGGTACAGGGGGCTCAACCCGGGACGAGCAGTACTTC. The full variable domain, in which reference TRBV7-3 and TRBJ2-7 provide the parts outside the CDR3, is GAGVSQTPSNKVTEKGKYVELRCDPISGHTALYWYRQSLGQGPEFLIYFQGTGAADDSGLPNDRFFAVRPEGSVSTLKIQRTERGDSAVYLCASSGTGGSTRDEQYFGPGTRLTVT.

The V gene is TRBV5-1, the J gene TRBJ2-5; the D gene is possibly TRBD1 (6 bases). Germline CDR1 reads SGHRS; CDR2 reads YFSETQ. V was trimmed by 4 bases and J by 2 bases, leaving 12 bases between them. The CDR3 runs 14 residues. CDR3 nucleotides: TGCGCCAGCAGCCCGCTGACAGGTCAAGAGACCCAGTACTTC. Its protein product is CASSPLTGQETQYF.

This clone came up once. This chain uses TRBV18 with TRBJ2-5; D perhaps matches TRBD1 (5 bases). The CDR3 runs to 11 residues. Trimming left V 2 bases short and J 11 bases short, with 9 bases between. The germline gives CDR1 KGHSH, CDR2 LQKENI. CDR3 in amino acids: CASSPGAEQYF. Written as DNA, the CDR3 is TGTGCCAGCTCACCAGGGGCGGAGCAGTACTTC.

The gene calls are TRBV6-5 and TRBJ2-2; D call uncertain. This CDR3 contains 11 residues. Germline CDR1 MNHEY, CDR2 SVGAGI. V shed 4 bases and J shed 7 bases, with 4 bases lying between them. The CDR3 loop reads CASSFNGELFF. CDR3 nucleotide sequence: TGTGCCAGCAGTTTTAACGGGGAGCTGTTTTTT.

V and J are TRBV6-5 and TRBJ1-3; 7 bases are shared with TRBD1. The V gene end was trimmed by 2 bases and the J gene end by 3 bases; junction bases not matched to a gene: 4. CDR1 and CDR2 (germline): MNHEY, SVGAGI. The CDR3 totals 15 residues. The CDR3 sequence is CASSYEGARGNTIYF. The CDR3 DNA reads TGTGCCAGCAGTTACGAGGGGGCGCGTGGAAACACCATATATTTT.

This chain joins TRBV7-8 and TRBJ2-7; tentatively, D is TRBD2 (6 bases). The germline V gene has CDR1 SGHVS and CDR2 FQNEAQ. The CDR3 is made up of 13 amino acids. Trimming cost V 5 bases and J 3 bases, with 11 bases left between them. The CDR3 DNA follows: TGTGCCAGCAGCCCAACTAGCCGCTACGAGCAGTACTTC. Encoded protein: CASSPTSRYEQYF.